The 24 T cell receptor beta chains in this list originate from one sample, sequenced in a study of cytomegalovirus exposure and HLA in healthy donors. It was with 60 Vbeta and 13 Jbeta primers that the PCR ran. The method was immunoSEQ multiplex PCR; TCRdb's version includes in-frame clones alone and lacks a portion of them. The data hold about 190,000 clones, with over 70% observed a single time. Sequenced material: PBMCs. Receptor source: a woman under 30 in good health and CMV-seropositive.

The chain employs TRBV14 and TRBJ2-2; D is undetermined. Germline CDR1 reads SGHDN; CDR2 reads FVKESK. Trimming pared 4 bases from V and 7 bases from J, leaving 10 bases between. The CDR3 loop spans 13 amino acids. CDR3 loop: CASSPIASGELFF. The CDR3 bases are TGTGCCAGCAGCCCGATAGCCAGCGGGGAGCTGTTTTTT. The full variable domain, completed using reference TRBV14 and TRBJ2-2, is EAGVTQFPSHSVIEKGQTVTLRCDPISGHDNLYWYRRVMGKEIKFLLHFVKESKQDESGMPNNRFLAERTGGTYSTLKVQPAELEDSGVYFCASSPIASGELFFGEGSRLTVL.

This clone was seen just once. The V call is TRBV2, the J call TRBJ2-3; 8 bases map to TRBD2. The V segment lost 6 bases and the J segment 2 bases; nucleotides outside the gene matches: 7. Germline V gene sequence: CDR1 SNHLY, CDR2 FYNNEI. CDR3 length equals 15 residues. As DNA, the CDR3 is TGTGCCAGCAGGGCAGGACTAGCCCTCACAGATACGCAGTATTTT. Protein sequence: CASRAGLALTDTQYF.

This rearrangement joins TRBV4-1 to TRBJ2-5; 14 bases align to TRBD2. The CDR3 runs 18 residues. Germline loops: CDR1 MGHRA, CDR2 YSYEKL. V lost 0 bases, J lost 4 bases, and 7 bases stayed unmatched. As DNA, the CDR3 is TGCGCCAGCAGCCAAGAAGTACGACTAGCGGGGGGGCGAGAGACCCAGTACTTC. Its translation: CASSQEVRLAGGRETQYF.

For this clone: A junction end diverges from the germline sequence, so it may reflect a read error. V usage is TRBV7-7 and J usage is TRBJ2-2, with 9 bases identical to TRBD1. This CDR3 region has 15 residues. Germline CDR1 reads SSHAT; CDR2 reads FNYEAQ (reference sequence). CDR3 protein: CASSFGQGWTGELFF. In DNA, the CDR3 is TGTGCTAGCAGCTTCGGACAGGGGTGGACCGGGGAGCTGTTTTTT.

As to this clone: The sample carries other DNA sequences with the same CDR3. The rearrangement joins TRBV6-1 to TRBJ1-6; possible D gene TRBD1, 5 bases. This CDR3 contains 14 residues. The V gene lost 1 base and the J gene lost 7 bases, with 8 bases spanning the gap. Germline lookup yields CDR1 MNHNS and CDR2 SASEGT. CDR3: CASSEGRENSPLHF. The CDR3, as DNA: TGTGCCAGCAGTGAAGGCAGGGAAAATTCACCCCTCCACTTT.

The chain uses TRBV2 and TRBJ2-3; no definite D call. The CDR3 runs to 13 residues. The germline gives CDR1 SNHLY, CDR2 FYNNEI. The V gene lost 6 bases and the J gene lost 2 bases, with 9 bases spanning the gap. The CDR3 loop reads CASRVRSTDTQYF. The CDR3 nucleotides read TGTGCCAGCAGGGTGAGGTCCACAGATACGCAGTATTTT.

This chain joins TRBV4-3 and TRBJ1-1; D possibly corresponds to TRBD1 (5 bases). Germline V lookup: CDR1 LGHNA, CDR2 YSLEER. Between the trimmed V and J ends, which lost 0 bases and 5 bases, there was a span of 16 bases. CDR3 length: 16 residues. The CDR3 coding sequence is TGCGCCAGCAGCCAAGATCTCGGACAAATGATAACTGAAGCTTTCTTT. Its translation is CASSQDLGQMITEAFF.

J is TRBJ1-1 and V is TRBV19; 8 bases match TRBD1. The V and J ends lost 3 bases and 10 bases, in that order; junction bases with no gene match: 4. The length of the CDR3 is 12 residues. Germline V gene data show CDR1 as LNHDA and CDR2 as SQIVND (reference sequence). The CDR3 spells CASSMGQEGAFF. In DNA form, the CDR3 reads TGTGCCAGTAGTATGGGACAGGAGGGAGCTTTCTTT.

This clone was counted between two and nine times. The chain combines TRBV5-1 with TRBJ2-5, with D perhaps TRBD2 (6 bases). V gave up 7 bases and J gave up 5 bases, with 18 bases separating them. Germline lookup yields CDR1 SGHRS and CDR2 YFSETQ. The CDR3 spans 14 residues. The CDR3 DNA follows: TGCGCCAGCTCCGGTGGAGGGAATGTCGAGACCCAGTACTTC. Translating gives CASSGGGNVETQYF.

The gene calls are TRBV5-4 and TRBJ2-7, with TRBD1 matching over 7 bases. V trimming: 4 bases; J trimming: 1 base; junction bases outside the gene matches: 8. CDR1 and CDR2 (germline): SGHNT, YYREEE (reference sequence). The CDR3 runs to 15 residues. CDR3 in DNA: TGTGCCAGCAGCCTGGGGACAGCCCTTTCCTACGAGCAGTACTTC. Amino acids: CASSLGTALSYEQYF.

The gene calls are TRBV27 and TRBJ1-2, with D tentatively TRBD1 (5 bases). This CDR3 region has 14 residues. Germline CDR1 is MNHEY and CDR2 is SMNVEV (reference sequence). The ends were cut back, 0 bases at V and 6 bases at J, with 11 bases in the middle. CDR3 coding DNA: TGTGCCAGCAGTTTATCCCGGACGGGGGATGGCTACACCTTC. Amino acids: CASSLSRTGDGYTF.

J is TRBJ2-6 and V is TRBV5-4, with D possibly TRBD2 on 6 matching bases. CDR1 SGHNT and CDR2 YYREEE come from the germline V gene (reference sequence). The CDR3 extends over 16 amino acids. V dropped 4 bases and J dropped 2 bases, with 13 bases sitting between them. CDR3 DNA sequence: TGTGCCAGCAGCCACGGGACTTCCCCTGGGGCCAACGTCCTGACTTTC. Protein: CASSHGTSPGANVLTF.

This clone was counted between two and nine times. The gene calls are TRBV6-1 and TRBJ1-2; D is unresolved. The germline gives CDR1 MNHNS, CDR2 SASEGT. Trimming pared 0 bases from V and 6 bases from J, leaving 14 bases between. The CDR3 totals 15 residues. The CDR3 sequence is CASSEAPGEGDGYTF. CDR3 sequence (DNA): TGTGCCAGCAGTGAAGCCCCTGGTGAGGGAGATGGCTACACCTTC.

The chain carries TRBV4-3 and TRBJ2-3; weak D call: TRBD2 (5 bases). Germline lookup yields CDR1 LGHNA and CDR2 YSLEER. CDR3 size: 14 residues. The ends were cut back, 0 bases at V and 6 bases at J, with 10 bases in the middle. The CDR3 loop reads CASSQDTAVDTQYF. For the CDR3, the DNA is TGCGCCAGCAGCCAAGATACAGCGGTCGATACGCAGTATTTT.

The rearrangement uses TRBV4-3 and TRBJ1-3; 12 bases are a match to TRBD1. The CDR3 loop spans 17 amino acids. J gave up 7 bases and V 3 bases, and 10 bases lay outside the gene matches. The germline gives CDR1 LGHNA, CDR2 YSLEER. Written as DNA, the CDR3 is TGCGCCAGCAGCCAGGACAGAGGGACAGGGGGCGGGAACACCATATATTTT. Residues: CASSQDRGTGGGNTIYF.

The chain recombines TRBV5-1 with TRBJ2-1; no clear D. Germline V gives CDR1 SGHRS, CDR2 YFSETQ. This CDR3 has 12 amino acids. With 2 bases removed from V and 7 bases from J, the gap between germline ends came to 7 bases. The CDR3 nucleotides are TGCGCCAGCAGCTTAACTTCGAATGAGCAGTTCTTC. Protein: CASSLTSNEQFF.

This chain connects TRBV6-1 to TRBJ1-2; possible D gene TRBD1, 6 bases. The CDR3 totals 15 residues. In germline, CDR1 is MNHNS, CDR2 SASEGT. Trimming cost V 7 bases and J 3 bases, with 18 bases left between them. In DNA form, the CDR3 reads TGTGCCAGCACCGGGACAATACAGGGCGACTATGGCTACACCTTC. Translated, it gives CASTGTIQGDYGYTF.

In nucleotides, the CDR3 is TGTGCCAGCAGCTTATCGGCGGGGAGCTCCTACGAGCAGTACTTC. This sequence encodes CASSLSAGSSYEQYF. The rearrangement links TRBV7-3 to TRBJ2-7; D possibly corresponds to TRBD2 (6 bases). The CDR3 extends over 15 amino acids. Germline V gene data show CDR1 as SGHTA and CDR2 as FQGTGA. V was cut by 2 bases and J by 0 bases, with 11 bases left in between.

This chain links TRBV5-1 with TRBJ2-4; D gene uncertain. With 4 bases removed from V and 6 bases from J, the gap between germline ends came to 14 bases. The CDR3 sequence is 14 residues long. Germline CDR1 and CDR2: SGHRS and YFSETQ. CDR3 coding DNA: TGCGCCAGCAGCCCCGAGCAACTATCAAACATTCAGTACTTC. As protein: CASSPEQLSNIQYF.

The chain links TRBV4-1 to TRBJ2-1, with 8 bases aligning to TRBD2. The CDR3 totals 22 residues. V was pared by 0 bases and J by 1 base, with 20 bases of the junction left unmatched. Germline CDR1 is MGHRA and CDR2 is YSYEKL. CDR3 amino acids: CASSQDPRKPSGGPQSYNEQFF. In DNA, the CDR3 is TGCGCCAGCAGCCAAGACCCGCGGAAACCCAGCGGGGGACCCCAGTCCTACAATGAGCAGTTCTTC.

Here the CDR3 reads CASSLPPNNEQFF. As DNA, the CDR3 is TGTGCCAGCAGCTTACCCCCTAACAATGAGCAGTTCTTC. The chain carries TRBV7-2 and TRBJ2-1, with D unresolved. Germline CDR1 and CDR2: SGHTA and FQGNSA. This CDR3 is 13 amino acids long. Between the trimmed V and J ends, which lost 2 bases and 5 bases, there was a span of 7 bases.

The CDR3 region is CASSLSRVVNSPLHF. The CDR3 DNA sequence: TGTGCCAGCAGTCTATCCAGGGTGGTCAATTCACCCCTCCACTTT. V gene TRBV6-5 combines with J gene TRBJ1-6; possible D gene TRBD1, 5 bases. The germline gives CDR1 MNHEY, CDR2 SVGAGI. There are 15 residues in the CDR3. V lost 5 bases and J 7 bases, leaving 15 bases between the germline ends.

This clone was picked up one time. V is TRBV6-4 and J is TRBJ1-2; D perhaps matches TRBD1 (6 bases). The CDR3 is 12 residues long. Germline V gives CDR1 MRHNA, CDR2 SNTAGT. V lost 2 bases and J lost 8, with 9 bases in between. The CDR3 spells CASSDAGEGYTF. CDR3 sequence (DNA): TGTGCCAGCAGTGACGCAGGGGAAGGCTACACCTTC.

The chain links TRBV20-1 to TRBJ1-1; D gene ambiguous. The germline V gene encodes CDR1 DFQATT and CDR2 SNEGSKA (reference sequence). Trimming removed 3 bases from V and 4 bases from J, with 6 bases in between. The CDR3 runs to 11 residues. The CDR3 sequence: CSASLFTEAFF. The CDR3 coding sequence is TGCAGTGCTAGCTTGTTCACTGAAGCTTTCTTT.